Listed here are 15 T cell receptor beta chains from one sample, sequenced in a study of cytomegalovirus exposure and HLA in healthy donors. The PCR used 60 Vbeta and 13 Jbeta primers. The repertoire was sequenced with immunoSEQ multiplex PCR; TCRdb's copy has only in-frame clones and lacks some. This sample has 130,000 to 150,000 clones, with roughly 77% found just once. Input material: PBMCs. Source of these receptors: a female donor in good health and CMV-seronegative.

The chain is built from TRBV2 and TRBJ2-7; 7 bases agree with TRBD2. CDR1 SNHLY and CDR2 FYNNEI come from the germline V gene. This CDR3 spans 14 amino acids. Trimming cost V 6 bases and J 0 bases; bases outside gene matches: 5. The chain's CDR3 is CASRREGLSYEQYF. The CDR3 DNA is TGTGCCAGCAGGAGGGAGGGACTCTCCTACGAGCAGTACTTC.

The rearrangement uses TRBV19 and TRBJ1-5; D remains unclear. Germline V gives CDR1 LNHDA, CDR2 SQIVND (reference sequence). CDR3 length equals 15 residues. Trimming removed 10 bases at V and 2 bases at J, with 18 bases between. The CDR3 DNA reads TGTGCCACCGCCCTGGGAGCTCCGGGCAATCAGCCCCAGCATTTT. This translates into CATALGAPGNQPQHF.

The chain uses TRBV7-9 and TRBJ2-7; D is perhaps TRBD2 (5 bases). Per germline, CDR1 SEHNR and CDR2 FQNEAQ (reference sequence). V was cut by 2 bases and J by 4 bases, with 12 bases left in between. The length of the CDR3 is 14 residues. The CDR3 bases are TGTGCCAGCAGCTTACGAGGGCAGTATTACGAGCAGTACTTC. Encoded protein: CASSLRGQYYEQYF.

The chain carries TRBV15 and TRBJ2-4; tentative D call: TRBD1 (5 bases). The length of the CDR3 is 15 residues. From germline, CDR1 is LNHNV and CDR2 YYDKDF (reference sequence). V shed 2 bases and J shed 5 bases, with 13 bases lying between them. The CDR3 loop reads CATSRFGEGENIQYF. Here the CDR3 DNA reads TGTGCCACCAGCAGATTTGGCGAAGGGGAAAACATTCAGTACTTC.

This clone came up once. V gene TRBV7-8 combines with J gene TRBJ1-2; D unresolved. Germline V gene sequence: CDR1 SGHVS, CDR2 FQNEAQ. The CDR3 consists of 14 residues. V was shortened by 2 bases and J by 9 bases, with 16 bases between the two germline ends. CDR3 nucleotides: TGTGCCAGCAGCTTAAAGTCGACTGGAGGTCGCTACACCTTC. It is translated as CASSLKSTGGRYTF.

This clone was counted between two and nine times. The rearrangement joins TRBV27 to TRBJ2-7, with 7 bases that match TRBD1. The CDR3 spans 14 residues. V dropped 3 bases and J dropped 3; count of bases not matched to a gene: 5. The germline V gene encodes CDR1 MNHEY and CDR2 SMNVEV (reference sequence). CDR3: CASSFDAGGYEQYF. In DNA form, the CDR3 reads TGTGCCAGCAGTTTCGATGCAGGGGGCTACGAGCAGTACTTC.

The CDR3 DNA sequence: TGTGCCACCAGCAGAGGACTAGAAGAGACCCAGTACTTC. It yields the protein CATSRGLEETQYF. The chain links TRBV15 to TRBJ2-5; tentative D call: TRBD2 (6 bases). This CDR3 region has 13 residues. Germline V gene lookup returns CDR1 LNHNV and CDR2 YYDKDF (reference sequence). Deletions cut 1 base from V and 3 bases from J, with 6 bases between.

V usage is TRBV4-3 and J usage is TRBJ2-1, with 11 positions matching TRBD2. Germline lookup yields CDR1 LGHNA and CDR2 YSLEER. V gave up 2 bases and J gave up 10 bases; unmatched junction bases: 10. There are 16 residues in the CDR3. The CDR3 DNA follows: TGCGCCAGCAGCCAAACACTAGCGGGGGTGGAGGGAGAGCAGTTCTTC. It yields the protein CASSQTLAGVEGEQFF.

V usage is TRBV9 and J usage is TRBJ2-5; a weak D match, TRBD2 (6 bases). V was cut by 3 bases and J by 5 bases, with 11 bases left in between. Looked up from germline, CDR1 is SGDLS and CDR2 is YYNGEE. The CDR3 length is 13 residues. CDR3 in amino acids: CASSARDWETQYF. The CDR3, as DNA: TGTGCCAGCAGCGCAAGGGACTGGGAGACCCAGTACTTC. Variable domain in full (rest from reference TRBV9 and TRBJ2-5): DSGVTQTPKHLITATGQRVTLRCSPRSGDLSVYWYQQSLDQGLQFLIQYYNGEERAKGNILERFSAQQFPDLHSELNLSSLELGDSALYFCASSARDWETQYFGPGTRLLVL.

The chain is built from TRBV19 and TRBJ2-3; D uncertain. Trimming took off 4 bases at V and 2 bases at J, with 7 bases between the two ends. Germline V gene data show CDR1 as LNHDA and CDR2 as SQIVND (reference sequence). The CDR3 spans 13 residues. The CDR3 DNA is TGTGCCAGTAGTACAGCGAACACAGATACGCAGTATTTT. It encodes CASSTANTDTQYF.

The chain is built from TRBV5-6 and TRBJ2-7; D perhaps matches TRBD1 (6 bases). V was shortened by 4 bases and J by 2 bases, with 19 bases between the two germline ends. Per germline, CDR1 SGHDT and CDR2 YYEEEE. The CDR3 covers 16 residues. CDR3 bases: TGTGCCAGCAGCCGAACAGGGATTTCAAATCCCTACGAGCAGTACTTC. Its protein product is CASSRTGISNPYEQYF.

The chain carries TRBV11-2 and TRBJ2-5, with a possible D match to TRBD2 (5 bases). Per germline, CDR1 SGHAT and CDR2 FQNNGV. The CDR3 covers 15 residues. Trimming shortened V by 3 bases and J by 4 bases, and 15 bases separated the two germline ends. The CDR3 DNA sequence: TGTGCCAGCAGCTTCTGGGGAGCAGCCGGAGAGACCCAGTACTTC. Its translation is CASSFWGAAGETQYF. Full variable domain (missing parts from reference TRBV11-2 and TRBJ2-5): EAGVAQSPRYKIIEKRQSVAFWCNPISGHATLYWYQQILGQGPKLLIQFQNNGVVDDSQLPKDRFSAERLKGVDSTLKIQPAKLEDSAVYLCASSFWGAAGETQYFGPGTRLLVL.

The chain uses TRBV27 and TRBJ2-7, with a tentative D call TRBD1 (5 bases). From germline, CDR1 is MNHEY and CDR2 SMNVEV (reference sequence). The CDR3 runs to 16 residues. V was cut by 3 bases and J by 0 bases, with 15 bases left in between. CDR3 loop: CASSFRRAISSYEQYF. The CDR3, as DNA: TGTGCCAGCAGTTTCCGCAGGGCTATTAGCTCCTACGAGCAGTACTTC.

The chain combines TRBV29-1 with TRBJ2-3, with D maybe TRBD2 (6 bases). V lost 6 bases to trimming and J lost 3 bases, with 19 bases between them. The germline V gene encodes CDR1 SQVTM and CDR2 ANQGSEA. This CDR3 region has 15 residues. The CDR3 sequence: CSVEGGSLRTDTQYF. CDR3 DNA: TGCAGCGTGGAGGGAGGATCCCTACGGACAGATACGCAGTATTTT.

This sequence joins TRBV30 and TRBJ1-5, with D perhaps TRBD1 (6 bases). Germline V gene lookup returns CDR1 GTSNPN and CDR2 SVGIG (reference sequence). CDR3 length: 12 amino acids. V lost 5 bases, J lost 6 bases, and 11 bases lay in between. The CDR3 protein is CAWGQPSQPQHF. DNA for the CDR3: TGTGCCTGGGGACAGCCCAGTCAGCCCCAGCATTTT.